The 23 T cell receptor beta chains below were found in one sample sequenced in a study of patients and donors after allogeneic stem cell transplantation. Using its own MiXCR run on the RT-PCR reads, TCRdb lists one record per CDR3 protein. This sample has 920,000 or so distinct CDR3 sequences, with under 20% found just once. The specimen was blood, either unsorted or a sorted T cell fraction (not recorded which). These receptors were obtained from a human donor who was either an allogeneic HSCT recipient or a stem cell or donor lymphocyte infusion donor (not recorded which). It is not recorded whose cells these are; they may come from a transplant donor.

V is TRBV12-3 or TRBV12-4 and J is TRBJ1-4, with 7 bases fitting TRBD1. CDR3 length: 14 residues. Trimming removed 6 bases from V and 7 bases from J; junction bases left unmatched: 8. For the CDR3, the DNA is TGTGCCAGCAGCCAGGGACAGTTGGGTGAAAAACTGTTTTTT. Amino acid sequence: CASSQGQLGEKLFF.

The CDR3 protein is CSARALNPGRLNTEAFF. DNA for the CDR3: TGCAGTGCTAGAGCCCTCAATCCAGGCAGATTGAACACTGAAGCTTTCTTT. This sequence joins TRBV20-1 and TRBJ1-1; D gene ambiguous. The V end lost 1 base, the J end lost 0 bases, and 18 bases lay between the germline ends. This CDR3 is built from 17 residues. Germline values: CDR1 DFQATT, CDR2 SNEGSKA (reference sequence).

V is TRBV5-5 and J is TRBJ2-3; D gene unclear. The CDR3 is 18 amino acids. The germline gives CDR1 SGHKS, CDR2 YYEKEE (reference sequence). V lost 1 base and J 2 bases, leaving 20 bases between the germline ends. Here the CDR3 DNA reads TGTGCCAGCAGCTTGTACGTTCAACGAGGCTACAACACAGATACGCAGTATTTT. Protein product: CASSLYVQRGYNTDTQYF.

The V call is TRBV19, the J call TRBJ1-5; D unclear. Trimming shortened V by 0 bases and J by 5 bases, and 11 bases separated the two germline ends. CDR3 length equals 15 residues. CDR1 and CDR2 from the germline V gene are LNHDA and SQIVND (reference sequence). CDR3: CASSIDEGVDQPQHF. CDR3 DNA sequence: TGTGCCAGTAGTATAGATGAGGGTGTGGATCAGCCCCAGCATTTT.

V and J are TRBV5-1 and TRBJ1-1; TRBD1 matches 8 bases. The CDR3 has 15 amino acids. The J segment lost 4 bases and the V segment lost 7 bases, leaving 12 bases of the junction unmatched. Germline-derived CDR1 and CDR2 are SGHRS and YFSETQ. The chain's CDR3 is CASSPGAGGVTEAFF. The CDR3, as DNA: TGCGCCAGCTCACCCGGCGCAGGGGGCGTCACTGAAGCTTTCTTT.

The genes are TRBV20-1 and TRBJ2-7; 15 positions match TRBD2. The CDR3 has 19 residues. V gave up 2 bases and J gave up 5 bases; unmatched junction bases: 16. Per germline, CDR1 DFQATT and CDR2 SNEGSKA (reference sequence). The CDR3 nucleotides read TGCAGTGCTAGACCTCAGGGGACTAGCGGGAGGTCGTTAGGTAACGAGCAGTACTTC. It translates to CSARPQGTSGRSLGNEQYF.

This rearrangement joins TRBV5-1 to TRBJ2-2, with TRBD1 as a possible D gene (6 bases). Trimming stripped 7 bases from V and 2 bases from J, with 12 bases between. The CDR3 runs 14 residues. The germline CDR1 and CDR2 sequences are SGHRS and YFSETQ. The CDR3, as DNA: TGCGCCAGCCGACAGGCGCAAAACACCGGGGAGCTGTTTTTT. This encodes CASRQAQNTGELFF.

This clonotype was counted only a few times. The chain combines TRBV20-1 with TRBJ1-4; D not certain. The CDR3 runs to 18 residues. V dropped 0 bases and J dropped 3 bases, with 20 bases sitting between them. Germline CDR1 reads DFQATT; CDR2 reads SNEGSKA (reference sequence). The CDR3 coding sequence is TGCAGTGCTAGAGATGTGCGTGTCTCGGGGTTGGCTAATGAAAAACTGTTTTTT. It yields the protein CSARDVRVSGLANEKLFF.

This clonotype has only a few counts. V gene TRBV7-8 combines with J gene TRBJ2-5, with 8 bases aligning to TRBD2. This CDR3 comprises 16 residues. Losses at the gene ends were 6 bases for V and 8 bases for J; bases not matched to a gene: 17. The germline gives CDR1 SGHVS, CDR2 FQNEAQ. In DNA, the CDR3 is TGTGCCAGCAGGCATATTGGGGCGGGGGGTTTAGCCACCCAGTACTTC. Translating gives CASRHIGAGGLATQYF.

The chain is built from TRBV5-1 and TRBJ2-5; 8 nucleotides agree with TRBD1. Germline-derived CDR1 and CDR2 are SGHRS and YFSETQ. V gave up 4 bases and J gave up 3 bases; unmatched junction bases: 8. The CDR3 totals 15 residues. CDR3 amino acids: CASSDAGTGKETQYF. The DNA of the CDR3 is TGCGCCAGCAGCGACGCCGGGACAGGAAAAGAGACCCAGTACTTC.

The chain couples TRBV12-5 to TRBJ2-2, with 7 bases that match TRBD1. CDR3 size: 16 residues. Germline-derived CDR1 and CDR2 are LGHNT and FRNRAP. With 5 bases clipped from V and 6 bases from J, the junction kept 12 bases outside the gene matches. CDR3 in amino acids: CASGLSRRGSPGELFF. The CDR3 DNA is TGTGCTAGTGGTCTCTCCCGCAGGGGGTCTCCCGGGGAGCTGTTTTTT.

This clonotype was counted a few times. The chain has TRBV20-1 and TRBJ1-2, with D tentatively TRBD1 (5 bases). This CDR3 has 15 amino acids. CDR1 and CDR2 (germline): DFQATT, SNEGSKA (reference sequence). V was trimmed by 5 bases and J by 3 bases, leaving 19 bases between them. In DNA form, the CDR3 reads TGCAGTGCTTCACGGGGACTTACCTTCGACTATGGCTACACCTTC. It translates to CSASRGLTFDYGYTF.

This chain links TRBV7-9 with TRBJ2-1; 11 nucleotides agree with TRBD2. This CDR3 region has 17 residues. The germline V gene encodes CDR1 SEHNR and CDR2 FQNEAQ (reference sequence). V lost 1 base, J lost 6 bases, and 8 bases stayed unmatched. The CDR3 loop reads CASSLVPSGGLGNEQFF. The CDR3 nucleotides read TGTGCCAGCAGCTTAGTCCCTAGCGGGGGGCTGGGCAATGAGCAGTTCTTC.

This chain connects TRBV6-1 to TRBJ1-5; D remains ambiguous. The CDR3 sequence is 15 residues long. Trimming removed 2 bases from V and 2 bases from J, with 10 bases in between. From germline, CDR1 is MNHNS and CDR2 SASEGT. The DNA for the CDR3 is TGTGCCAGCAGTGAAAAGCGGGGAGGCAATCAGCCCCAGCATTTT. It encodes CASSEKRGGNQPQHF.

With respect to this clonotype: One junction end disagrees with the germline gene, perhaps due to a read error. The J gene is TRBJ1-4, the V gene TRBV7-8; D remains ambiguous. Germline assignment: CDR1 SGHVS and CDR2 FQNEAQ. The CDR3 consists of 16 residues. As DNA, the CDR3 is TGTGCCACCAGCTCAGACCTCCGAGCAACTAATGAAAAACTGTTTTTT. Its translation: CATSSDLRATNEKLFF.

There are a few counts of this clonotype. CDR3 DNA sequence: TGCAGTGCTAGAGATATATCAGAGTCCTATAATTCACCCCTCCACTTT. This codes for CSARDISESYNSPLHF. The rearrangement joins TRBV20-1 to TRBJ1-6; no firm D call. V was trimmed by 0 bases and J by 1 base, leaving 10 bases between them. The CDR3 totals 16 residues. Germline lookup yields CDR1 DFQATT and CDR2 SNEGSKA (reference sequence).

The chain is built from TRBV28 and TRBJ2-5; D may be TRBD1 or TRBD2 (7 bases each). The V and J ends lost 6 bases and 5 bases respectively, with 22 bases between them. Germline V gene data show CDR1 as MDHEN and CDR2 as SYDVKM. There are 16 residues in the CDR3. Here the CDR3 reads CASRYYRGGSRETQYF. CDR3 nucleotide sequence: TGTGCCAGCAGATACTACAGGGGAGGGAGCCGGGAGACCCAGTACTTC.

Remarks on this clonotype: Its ends do not fully match the called genes, so a read error is possible. The V gene is TRBV7-2, the J gene TRBJ1-4; maybe TRBD1 (6 bases). This CDR3 has 14 amino acids. CDR1 and CDR2 from the germline V gene are SGHTA and FQGNSA. CDR3 in DNA: TGTGCCAGCACCTTAGGGGGATCTGATGAAAAACTGTTTTTT. Translated: CASTLGGSDEKLFF.

The chain joins TRBV12-3 or TRBV12-4 to TRBJ1-1; unclear D gene. The CDR3 runs 12 residues. The germline V and J ends were trimmed by 8 bases and 5 bases, with 12 bases remaining between them. CDR3 region: CASRRKGTEAFF. For the CDR3, the DNA is TGTGCCAGCCGGCGAAAGGGAACTGAAGCTTTCTTT.

V is TRBV5-1 and J is TRBJ2-5, with a weak D call TRBD2 (5 bases). The germline gives CDR1 SGHRS, CDR2 YFSETQ. The V gene lost 4 bases and the J gene lost 5 bases, with 21 bases spanning the gap. CDR3 length: 16 residues. The CDR3 is CASSVDGLNSGETQYF. The CDR3 DNA follows: TGCGCCAGCAGCGTAGACGGACTCAATTCTGGGGAGACCCAGTACTTC.

This clonotype was found many times. The chain employs TRBV12-3 or TRBV12-4 and TRBJ2-7; 8 bases line up with TRBD1. The CDR3 consists of 14 residues. V trimming: 2 bases; J trimming: 5 bases; junction bases outside the gene matches: 5. The DNA for the CDR3 is TGTGCCAGCAGTTTAAGGACAGGGCCACACGAGCAGTACTTC. Amino acids: CASSLRTGPHEQYF.

This clonotype was found a few times. The chain employs TRBV12-5 and TRBJ1-5; D is uncertain. The CDR3 spans 11 residues. CDR1 and CDR2 from the germline V gene are LGHNT and FRNRAP. Trimming left V 6 bases short and J 7 bases short, with 7 bases between. CDR3 coding DNA: TGTGCTAGTGGCCCCTCCCAGCCCCAGCATTTT. Amino acids: CASGPSQPQHF.

The rearrangement joins TRBV6-1 to TRBJ2-7, with D maybe TRBD2 (5 bases). CDR3 length equals 15 residues. CDR1 MNHNS and CDR2 SASEGT come from the germline V gene. Trimming pared 5 bases from V and 0 bases from J, leaving 14 bases between. DNA for the CDR3: TGTGCCAGCAGTCCCCCTAAGGCGGGCTCCTACGAGCAGTACTTC. Protein product: CASSPPKAGSYEQYF.